A single sample gave rise to the 6 T cell receptor beta chains below, sequenced in a study of Ad26.COV2.S vaccination and SARS-CoV-2 variants. Sequencing used immunoSEQ multiplex PCR; TCRdb keeps in-frame clones, though not all of them. Of around 400,000 clones in the sample, about 91% are singletons; the top ten hold 1.9%. As for treatment: around 19 received Ad26.COV2.S at low or high dose, single or two shots; roughly five received placebo; per-sample allocation not given. Specimen acquisition occurred on day 63 following the initial vaccine or placebo injection. This specimen consisted of peripheral blood, obtained in a trial of Ad26.COV2.S vaccine versus placebo. The receptor set was obtained from a person between 18 and 65 years old who received the Ad26.COV2.S COVID-19 vaccine or a placebo.

The rearrangement uses TRBV7-9 and TRBJ1-6; 7 nucleotides match TRBD1. The CDR3 totals 17 residues. Trimming at V came to 2 bases and at J to 1 base, leaving 5 bases not matched to a gene. Germline V gene data show CDR1 as SEHNR and CDR2 as FQNEAQ (reference sequence). The CDR3 is CASSLTSRGSYNSPLHF. The DNA of the CDR3 is TGTGCCAGCAGCTTAACATCCAGGGGGTCCTATAATTCACCCCTCCACTTT.

The chain links TRBV5-1 to TRBJ2-1; TRBD2 agrees at 12 bases. The germline CDR1 and CDR2 sequences are SGHRS and YFSETQ. The CDR3 length is 15 residues. V was pared by 5 bases and J by 2 bases, with 2 bases of the junction left unmatched. CDR3 coding DNA: TGCGCCAGCAGACTAGCGGGAGGAACCTACAATGAGCAGTTCTTC. Translating gives CASRLAGGTYNEQFF.

This chain links TRBV7-2 with TRBJ1-1; the match to TRBD1 covers 7 bases. Germline trimming cut 4 bases from V and 1 base from J; bases unmatched to any gene: 6. This CDR3 has 15 amino acids. Germline values: CDR1 SGHTA, CDR2 FQGNSA. The DNA of the CDR3 is TGTGCCAGCAGCTCCCGGACAGGACGGAACACTGAAGCTTTCTTT. Its protein product is CASSSRTGRNTEAFF. Variable domain in full (rest from reference TRBV7-2 and TRBJ1-1): GAGVSQSPSNKVTEKGKDVELRCDPISGHTALYWYRQSLGQGLEFLIYFQGNSAPDKSGLPSDRFSAERTGGSVSTLTIQRTQQEDSAVYLCASSSRTGRNTEAFFGQGTRLTVV.

V usage is TRBV25-1 and J usage is TRBJ1-2; TRBD1 is a possible D gene (6 bases). CDR1 and CDR2 from the germline V gene are MGHDK and SYGVNS. This CDR3 region has 14 residues. The V and J ends lost 1 base and 5 bases respectively, with 11 bases between them. CDR3 loop: CASSESGRGYGYTF. In DNA form, the CDR3 reads TGTGCCAGCAGTGAATCAGGCAGGGGTTATGGCTACACCTTC.

This clone has only one observation. The V call is TRBV7-8, the J call TRBJ2-5, with D uncertain. This CDR3 is 13 amino acids long. Germline values: CDR1 SGHVS, CDR2 FQNEAQ. V lost 5 bases to trimming and J lost 6 bases, with 13 bases between them. CDR3 sequence reads: CASSPTPFKTQYF. In DNA, the CDR3 is TGTGCCAGCAGCCCGACTCCATTTAAGACCCAGTACTTC.

V gene TRBV28 combines with J gene TRBJ2-1, with D perhaps TRBD2 (6 bases). Germline V gene lookup returns CDR1 MDHEN and CDR2 SYDVKM. The V end lost 4 bases, the J end lost 7 bases, and 11 bases lay between the germline ends. The CDR3 loop spans 13 amino acids. The chain's CDR3 is CASSSRDFNEQFF. The CDR3 DNA sequence: TGTGCCAGCAGTTCTAGGGACTTTAATGAGCAGTTCTTC.